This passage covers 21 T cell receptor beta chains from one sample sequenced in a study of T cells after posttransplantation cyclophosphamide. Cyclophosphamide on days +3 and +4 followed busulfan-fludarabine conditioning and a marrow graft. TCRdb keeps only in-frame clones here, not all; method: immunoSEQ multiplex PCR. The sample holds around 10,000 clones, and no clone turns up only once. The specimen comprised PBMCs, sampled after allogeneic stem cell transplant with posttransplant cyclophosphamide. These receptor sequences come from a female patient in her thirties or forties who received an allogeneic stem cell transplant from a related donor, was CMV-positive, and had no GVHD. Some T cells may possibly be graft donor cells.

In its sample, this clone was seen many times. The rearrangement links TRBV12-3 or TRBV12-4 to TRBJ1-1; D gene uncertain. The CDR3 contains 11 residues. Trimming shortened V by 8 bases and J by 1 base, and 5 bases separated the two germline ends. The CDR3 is CASAGNTEAFF. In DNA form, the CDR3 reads TGTGCCAGCGCCGGGAACACTGAAGCTTTCTTT.

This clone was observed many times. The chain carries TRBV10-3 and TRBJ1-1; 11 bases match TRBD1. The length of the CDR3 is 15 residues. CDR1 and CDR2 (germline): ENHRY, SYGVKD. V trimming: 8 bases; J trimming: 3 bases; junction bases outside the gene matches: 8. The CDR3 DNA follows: TGTGCCATCGGCAGGACAGGGGGCGCGGACACTGAAGCTTTCTTT. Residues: CAIGRTGGADTEAFF.

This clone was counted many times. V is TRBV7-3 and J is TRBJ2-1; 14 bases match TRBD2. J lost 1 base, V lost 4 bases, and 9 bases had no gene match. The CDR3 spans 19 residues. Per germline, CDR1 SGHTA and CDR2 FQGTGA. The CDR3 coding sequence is TGTGCCAGCAGCTCGCGGACTAGCGGGGGGAGGAGGTCCTACAATGAGCAGTTCTTC. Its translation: CASSSRTSGGRRSYNEQFF. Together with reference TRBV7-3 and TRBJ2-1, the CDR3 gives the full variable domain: GAGVSQTPSNKVTEKGKYVELRCDPISGHTALYWYRQSLGQGPEFLIYFQGTGAADDSGLPNDRFFAVRPEGSVSTLKIQRTERGDSAVYLCASSSRTSGGRRSYNEQFFGPGTRLTVL.

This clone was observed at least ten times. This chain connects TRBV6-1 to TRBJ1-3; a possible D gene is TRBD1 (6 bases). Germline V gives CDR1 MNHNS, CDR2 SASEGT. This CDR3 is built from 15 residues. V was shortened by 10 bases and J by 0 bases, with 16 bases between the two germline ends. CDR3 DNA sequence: TGTGCCACCGGACAGATCCTCTCCTCTGGAAACACCATATATTTT. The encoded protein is CATGQILSSGNTIYF.

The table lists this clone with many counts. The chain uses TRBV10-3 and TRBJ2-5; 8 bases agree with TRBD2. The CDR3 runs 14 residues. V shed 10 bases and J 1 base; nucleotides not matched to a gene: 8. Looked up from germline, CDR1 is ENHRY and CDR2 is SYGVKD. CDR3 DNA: TGTGCCACCAGGACTAGCAGAGGCCAAGAGACCCAGTACTTC. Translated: CATRTSRGQETQYF.

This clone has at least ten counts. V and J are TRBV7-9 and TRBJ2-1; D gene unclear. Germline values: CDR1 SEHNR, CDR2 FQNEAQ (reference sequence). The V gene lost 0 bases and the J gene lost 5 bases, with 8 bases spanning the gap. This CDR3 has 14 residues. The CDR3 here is CASSLAPSDNEQFF. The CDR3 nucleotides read TGTGCCAGCAGCTTAGCCCCCAGCGACAATGAGCAGTTCTTC.

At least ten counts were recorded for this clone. CDR3 bases: TGTGCCAGTACGACAGGGGGAAACACTGAAGCTTTCTTT. It codes for CASTTGGNTEAFF. The J gene is TRBJ1-1, the V gene TRBV19; 9 positions match TRBD1. Looked up from germline, CDR1 is LNHDA and CDR2 is SQIVND (reference sequence). This CDR3 has 13 amino acids. V trimming: 7 bases; J trimming: 2 bases; junction bases outside the gene matches: 2.

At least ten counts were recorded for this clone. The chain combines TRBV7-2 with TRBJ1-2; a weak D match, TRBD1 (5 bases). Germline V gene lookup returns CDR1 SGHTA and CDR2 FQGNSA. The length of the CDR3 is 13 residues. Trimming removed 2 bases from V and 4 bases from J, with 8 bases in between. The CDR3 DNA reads TGTGCCAGCAGCTTAAGGGGACTCTATGGCTACACCTTC. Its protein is CASSLRGLYGYTF.

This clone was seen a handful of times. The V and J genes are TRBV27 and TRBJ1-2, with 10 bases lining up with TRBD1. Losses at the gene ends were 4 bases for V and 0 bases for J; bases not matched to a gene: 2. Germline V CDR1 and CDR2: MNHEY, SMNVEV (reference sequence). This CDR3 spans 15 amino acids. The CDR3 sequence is CASSWGQGTNYGYTF. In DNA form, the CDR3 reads TGTGCCAGCAGTTGGGGACAGGGGACTAACTATGGCTACACCTTC.

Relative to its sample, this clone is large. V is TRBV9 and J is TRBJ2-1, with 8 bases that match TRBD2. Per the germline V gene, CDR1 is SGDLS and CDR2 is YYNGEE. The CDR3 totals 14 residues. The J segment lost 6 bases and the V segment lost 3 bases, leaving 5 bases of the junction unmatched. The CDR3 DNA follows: TGTGCCAGCAGCGCCTCCGGGACTAGCAATGAGCAGTTCTTC. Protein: CASSASGTSNEQFF. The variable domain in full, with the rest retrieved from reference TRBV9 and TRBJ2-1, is DSGVTQTPKHLITATGQRVTLRCSPRSGDLSVYWYQQSLDQGLQFLIQYYNGEERAKGNILERFSAQQFPDLHSELNLSSLELGDSALYFCASSASGTSNEQFFGPGTRLTVL.

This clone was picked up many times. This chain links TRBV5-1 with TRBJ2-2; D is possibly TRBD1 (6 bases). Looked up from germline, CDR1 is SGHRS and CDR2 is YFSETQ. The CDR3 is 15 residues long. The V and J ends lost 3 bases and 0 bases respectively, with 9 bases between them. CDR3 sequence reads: CASSSQGSNTGELFF. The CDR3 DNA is TGCGCCAGCAGCTCACAGGGTTCGAACACCGGGGAGCTGTTTTTT.

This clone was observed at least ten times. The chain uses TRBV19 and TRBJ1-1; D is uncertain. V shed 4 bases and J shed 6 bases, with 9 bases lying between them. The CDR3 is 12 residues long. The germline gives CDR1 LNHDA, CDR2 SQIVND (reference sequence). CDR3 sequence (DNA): TGTGCCAGTAGTAGAAGGACTGCTGAAGCTTTCTTT. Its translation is CASSRRTAEAFF. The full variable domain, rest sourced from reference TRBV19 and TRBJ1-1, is DGGITQSPKYLFRKEGQNVTLSCEQNLNHDAMYWYRQDPGQGLRLIYYSQIVNDFQKGDIAEGYSVSREKKESFPLTVTSAQKNPTAFYLCASSRRTAEAFFGQGTRLTVV.

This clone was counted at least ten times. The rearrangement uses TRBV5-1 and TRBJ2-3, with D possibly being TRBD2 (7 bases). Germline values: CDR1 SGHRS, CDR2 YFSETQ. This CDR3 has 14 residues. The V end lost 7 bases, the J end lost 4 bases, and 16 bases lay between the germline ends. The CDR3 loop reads CASVRTGGADTQYF. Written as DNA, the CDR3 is TGCGCCAGCGTCCGAACGGGGGGCGCAGATACGCAGTATTTT.

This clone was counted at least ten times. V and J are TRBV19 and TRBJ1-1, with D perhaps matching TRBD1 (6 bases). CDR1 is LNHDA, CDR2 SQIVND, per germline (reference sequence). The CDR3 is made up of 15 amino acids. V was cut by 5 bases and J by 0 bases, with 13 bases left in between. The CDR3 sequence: CASSPRDTLNTEAFF. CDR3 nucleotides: TGTGCCAGTAGTCCCCGGGACACTTTGAACACTGAAGCTTTCTTT.

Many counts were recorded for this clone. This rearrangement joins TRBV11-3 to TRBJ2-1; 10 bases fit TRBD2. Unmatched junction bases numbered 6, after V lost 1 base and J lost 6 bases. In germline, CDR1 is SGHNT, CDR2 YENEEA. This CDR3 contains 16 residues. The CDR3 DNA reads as TGTGCCAGCAGCTTAGGAGGGACTAGCGCCGGCAATGAGCAGTTCTTC. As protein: CASSLGGTSAGNEQFF.

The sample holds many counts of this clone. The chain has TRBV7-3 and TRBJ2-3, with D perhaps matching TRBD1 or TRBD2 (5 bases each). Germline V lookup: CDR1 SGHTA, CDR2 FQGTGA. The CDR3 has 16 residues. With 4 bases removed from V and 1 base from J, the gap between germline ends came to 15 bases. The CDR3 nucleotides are TGTGCCAGCAGCTCGAGGACAATGGGAGGCACAGATACGCAGTATTTT. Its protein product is CASSSRTMGGTDTQYF. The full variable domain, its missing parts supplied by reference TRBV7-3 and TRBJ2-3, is GAGVSQTPSNKVTEKGKYVELRCDPISGHTALYWYRQSLGQGPEFLIYFQGTGAADDSGLPNDRFFAVRPEGSVSTLKIQRTERGDSAVYLCASSSRTMGGTDTQYFGPGTRLTVL.

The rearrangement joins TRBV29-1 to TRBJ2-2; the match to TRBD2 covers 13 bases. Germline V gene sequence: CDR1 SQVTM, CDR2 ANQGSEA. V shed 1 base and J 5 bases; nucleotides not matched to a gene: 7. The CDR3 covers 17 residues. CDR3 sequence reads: CSVEVGGLAGVTGELFF. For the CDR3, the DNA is TGCAGCGTTGAAGTTGGCGGACTAGCGGGGGTGACCGGGGAGCTGTTTTTT.

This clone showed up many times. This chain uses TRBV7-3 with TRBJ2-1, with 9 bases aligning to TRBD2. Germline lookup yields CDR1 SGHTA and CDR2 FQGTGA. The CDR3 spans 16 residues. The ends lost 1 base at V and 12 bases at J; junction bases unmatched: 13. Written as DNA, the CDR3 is TGTGCCAGCAGCTTAAGGGTAGCGGGGGAATACGGGGTGCAGTTCTTC. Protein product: CASSLRVAGEYGVQFF.

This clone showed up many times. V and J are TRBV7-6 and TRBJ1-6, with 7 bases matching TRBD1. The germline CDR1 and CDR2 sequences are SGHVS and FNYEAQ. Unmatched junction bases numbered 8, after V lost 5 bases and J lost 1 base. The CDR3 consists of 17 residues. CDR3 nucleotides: TGTGCCAGCAGCGCTAGGGGGCCGGAGTCCTATAATTCACCCCTCCACTTT. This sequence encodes CASSARGPESYNSPLHF.

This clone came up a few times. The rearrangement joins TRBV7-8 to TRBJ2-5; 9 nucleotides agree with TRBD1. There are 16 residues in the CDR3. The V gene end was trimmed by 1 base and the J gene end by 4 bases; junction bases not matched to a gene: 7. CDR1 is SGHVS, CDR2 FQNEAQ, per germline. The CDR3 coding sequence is TGTGCCAGCAGCTTAGGGAGACAGGGGGGGCTAGAGACCCAGTACTTC. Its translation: CASSLGRQGGLETQYF. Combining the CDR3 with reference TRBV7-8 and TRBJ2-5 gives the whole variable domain GAGVSQSPRYKVAKRGQDVALRCDPISGHVSLFWYQQALGQGPEFLTYFQNEAQLDKSGLPSDRFFAERPEGSVSTLKIQRTQQEDSAVYLCASSLGRQGGLETQYFGPGTRLLVL.

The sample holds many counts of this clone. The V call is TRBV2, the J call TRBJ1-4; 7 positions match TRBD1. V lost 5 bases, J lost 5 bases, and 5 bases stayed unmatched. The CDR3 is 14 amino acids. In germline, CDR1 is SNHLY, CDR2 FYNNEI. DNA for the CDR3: TGTGCCAGCAGTACGGACAGGTTGAATGAAAAACTGTTTTTT. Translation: CASSTDRLNEKLFF.